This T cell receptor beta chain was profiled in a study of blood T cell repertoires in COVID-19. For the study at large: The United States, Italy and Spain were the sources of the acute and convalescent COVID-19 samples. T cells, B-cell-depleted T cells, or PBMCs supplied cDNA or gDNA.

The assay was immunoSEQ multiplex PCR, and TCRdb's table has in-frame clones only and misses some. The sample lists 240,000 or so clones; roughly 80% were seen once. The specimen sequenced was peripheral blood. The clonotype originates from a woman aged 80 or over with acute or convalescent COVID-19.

The CDR3 DNA is TGCGCCAGCAGCTTGGACCGACAGCCTAATGAAAAACTGTTTTTT. It codes for CASSLDRQPNEKLFF. The chain has TRBV5-1 and TRBJ1-4; D is possibly TRBD1 (5 bases). Trimming shortened V by 0 bases and J by 3 bases, and 9 bases separated the two germline ends. The germline V gene has CDR1 SGHRS and CDR2 YFSETQ. The length of the CDR3 is 15 residues.